The next 24 T cell receptor beta chains were all read from a single sample in a study of CD8 T cells in ankylosing spondylitis. TCRdb re-called the 5' RACE reads through MiXCR, storing one row per CDR3 protein. The sample comprises about 750,000 distinct CDR3 sequences, roughly 19% of which are singletons, and under 20% rests with the top ten. The antigens for these receptors are not known. Study-level findings and limits: The study identified a TCR beta motif of under ten highly homologous variants that appeared characteristic of ankylosing spondylitis blood.

Sequencing input: blood, either unsorted or a sorted T cell fraction (not recorded which). The origin of the receptors is a male donor with ankylosing spondylitis.

This chain joins TRBV30 and TRBJ1-4; 8 positions match TRBD1. Germline V gene lookup returns CDR1 GTSNPN and CDR2 SVGIG (reference sequence). V dropped 5 bases and J dropped 7; count of bases not matched to a gene: 6. The CDR3 has 13 amino acids. The CDR3 reads CAWAGGWSEKLFF. The DNA for the CDR3 is TGTGCCTGGGCAGGGGGCTGGAGTGAAAAACTGTTTTTT. Combining the CDR3 with reference TRBV30 and TRBJ1-4 gives the whole variable domain SQTIHQWPATLVQPVGSPLSLECTVEGTSNPNLYWYRQAAGRGLQLLFYSVGIGQISSEVPQNLSASRPQDRQFILSSKKLLLSDSGFYLCAWAGGWSEKLFFGSGTQLSVL.

The J gene is TRBJ2-7, the V gene TRBV12-3 or TRBV12-4; D unclear. The V end lost 4 bases, the J end lost 6 bases, and 13 bases lay between the germline ends. The CDR3 runs to 13 residues. The CDR3 reads CASSSPLATEQYF. DNA for the CDR3: TGTGCCAGCAGTTCACCGCTCGCGACCGAGCAGTACTTC.

This clonotype has more than one count but fewer than ten. V is TRBV29-1 and J is TRBJ2-2; TRBD2 agrees at 10 bases. The CDR3 extends over 17 amino acids. Trimming took 1 base from V and 3 from J; bases not matched to a gene: 8. Germline CDR1 reads SQVTM; CDR2 reads ANQGSEA. The CDR3 DNA is TGCAGCGTTGAAGGTCTCACTAGCGGGATCGACACCGGGGAGCTGTTTTTT. This gives the protein CSVEGLTSGIDTGELFF.

This clonotype was observed a handful of times. The chain uses TRBV20-1 and TRBJ1-1, with unresolved D. Trimming removed 3 bases from V and 1 base from J, with 6 bases in between. The CDR3 covers 12 residues. The germline gives CDR1 DFQATT, CDR2 SNEGSKA (reference sequence). As DNA, the CDR3 is TGCAGTGCTAGCCTCAAGAACACTGAAGCTTTCTTT. It codes for CSASLKNTEAFF.

This clonotype came up a few times. V gene TRBV7-9 combines with J gene TRBJ2-7; D possibly matches TRBD1 or TRBD2 (5 bases each). Trimming left V 5 bases short and J 0 bases short, with 11 bases between. This CDR3 comprises 14 residues. Germline CDR1 SEHNR, CDR2 FQNEAQ (reference sequence). CDR3 nucleotide sequence: TGTGCCAGCAGCCCTGGGACGCTCTCCTACGAGCAGTACTTC. Translating it yields CASSPGTLSYEQYF.

This chain joins TRBV4-1 and TRBJ1-1, with 10 bases aligning to TRBD1. The CDR3 runs to 13 residues. Germline-derived CDR1 and CDR2 are MGHRA and YSYEKL. V was pared by 4 bases and J by 9 bases, with 5 bases of the junction left unmatched. The CDR3 DNA follows: TGCGCCAGCAGCCTAAATGACAGGGGGCAAGCTTTCTTT. Protein product: CASSLNDRGQAFF.

The chain employs TRBV20-1 and TRBJ2-5; possibly TRBD1 or TRBD2 for D (5 bases each). V was cut by 7 bases and J by 2 bases, with 17 bases left in between. This CDR3 contains 14 residues. CDR1 DFQATT and CDR2 SNEGSKA come from the germline V gene (reference sequence). CDR3 protein: CSVFPGTAQETQYF. DNA for the CDR3: TGCAGTGTTTTTCCCGGGACGGCACAAGAGACCCAGTACTTC.

At least ten counts were recorded for this clonotype. The chain has TRBV29-1 and TRBJ2-1; D possibly corresponds to TRBD2 (5 bases). Trimming cost V 6 bases and J 4 bases, with 28 bases left between them. From germline, CDR1 is SQVTM and CDR2 ANQGSEA. The length of the CDR3 is 18 residues. This CDR3 reads CSVVASREKLQKYNEQFF. The CDR3 bases are TGCAGCGTCGTAGCATCCCGGGAAAAGCTACAAAAATACAATGAGCAGTTCTTC.

The rearrangement uses TRBV19 and TRBJ1-1, with 7 bases matching TRBD1. From germline, CDR1 is LNHDA and CDR2 SQIVND (reference sequence). V trimming: 5 bases; J trimming: 6 bases; junction bases outside the gene matches: 6. The CDR3 totals 13 residues. The CDR3 bases are TGTGCCAGTAGTCCATGGACAGGTCCTGAAGCTTTCTTT. Protein product: CASSPWTGPEAFF.

A few counts support this clonotype. The V call is TRBV28, the J call TRBJ1-2; weak D call: TRBD1 (5 bases). The germline gives CDR1 MDHEN, CDR2 SYDVKM. With 7 bases removed from V and 4 bases from J, the gap between germline ends came to 7 bases. This CDR3 region has 11 residues. The CDR3 sequence: CASTGLYGYTF. In DNA, the CDR3 is TGTGCCAGCACGGGACTCTATGGCTACACCTTC.

The sample holds a few counts of this clonotype. The rearrangement joins TRBV5-6 to TRBJ1-6; 8 bases map to TRBD1. V lost 1 base to trimming and J lost 8 bases; unmatched junction nucleotides: 2. The CDR3 is made up of 14 amino acids. Germline V gene lookup returns CDR1 SGHDT and CDR2 YYEEEE. The CDR3 sequence: CASSLMDRDSPLHF. The CDR3 coding sequence is TGTGCCAGCAGCTTGATGGACAGGGATTCACCCCTCCACTTT. Full variable domain (outside the CDR3, taken from reference TRBV5-6 and TRBJ1-6): DAGVTQSPTHLIKTRGQQVTLRCSPKSGHDTVSWYQQALGQGPQFIFQYYEEEERQRGNFPDRFSGHQFPNYSSELNVNALLLGDSALYLCASSLMDRDSPLHFGNGTRLTVT.

V and J are TRBV3-1 and TRBJ1-1, with D unresolved. Germline V gene sequence: CDR1 LGHDT, CDR2 YNNKEL (reference sequence). Trimming left V 3 bases short and J 2 bases short, with 13 bases between. CDR3 length equals 15 residues. CDR3: CASSHSYSPNTEAFF. The CDR3 DNA reads as TGTGCCAGCAGCCATTCTTACAGTCCAAACACTGAAGCTTTCTTT.

The sample holds many counts of this clonotype. The gene calls are TRBV5-1 and TRBJ1-1; D is ambiguous. The CDR3 runs 14 residues. V was cut by 1 base and J by 0 bases, with 7 bases left in between. Germline values: CDR1 SGHRS, CDR2 YFSETQ. This CDR3 is CASSLSALNTEAFF. DNA of the CDR3: TGCGCCAGCAGCTTGTCAGCCTTGAACACTGAAGCTTTCTTT.

This clonotype was counted at least ten times. The CDR3 nucleotides read TGTGCCAGCAGTCCCTTTAGCGGAACATACTCCTACAATGAGCAGTTCTTC. Translation: CASSPFSGTYSYNEQFF. The V gene is TRBV27, the J gene TRBJ2-1, with D tentatively TRBD2 (6 bases). CDR1 is MNHEY and CDR2 is SMNVEV in the germline V gene (reference sequence). This CDR3 has 17 residues. The V gene lost 5 bases and the J gene lost 0 bases, with 17 bases spanning the gap.

A few counts support this clonotype. This chain joins TRBV2 and TRBJ2-4; D gene unclear. The CDR3 has 13 residues. Between the trimmed V and J ends, which lost 8 bases and 1 base, there was a span of 9 bases. Germline V gene sequence: CDR1 SNHLY, CDR2 FYNNEI. This CDR3 is CASLSLAKNIQYF. The CDR3 nucleotides read TGTGCCAGCCTTAGTTTGGCCAAAAACATTCAGTACTTC.

This sequence joins TRBV18 and TRBJ1-1; D is unresolved. The CDR3 extends over 15 amino acids. V lost 3 bases, J lost 3 bases, and 14 bases lay in between. In germline, CDR1 is KGHSH, CDR2 LQKENI. The CDR3 nucleotides read TGTGCCAGCTCACCCCTTGTTGAGGGTTACACTGAAGCTTTCTTT. This sequence encodes CASSPLVEGYTEAFF.

The chain recombines TRBV7-2 with TRBJ2-1; 7 bases are shared with TRBD1. The length of the CDR3 is 17 residues. Germline CDR1 reads SGHTA; CDR2 reads FQGNSA. Unmatched junction bases numbered 9, after V lost 0 bases and J lost 4 bases. CDR3 coding DNA: TGTGCCAGCAGCTTAGCCCAATGGACAGGTGATTACAATGAGCAGTTCTTC. Translation gives CASSLAQWTGDYNEQFF.

J is TRBJ1-3 and V is TRBV5-1; D gene unclear. Germline CDR1 reads SGHRS; CDR2 reads YFSETQ. V was trimmed by 2 bases and J by 0 bases, leaving 12 bases between them. The CDR3 contains 16 residues. The CDR3 DNA sequence: TGCGCCAGCAGCTTCGGGGAGGCTCCCTCTGGAAACACCATATATTTT. As protein: CASSFGEAPSGNTIYF.

CDR3 nucleotide sequence: TGTGCCAGCAGCCGACTCGGGTTCCCCTACGAGCAGTACTTC. It specifies CASSRLGFPYEQYF. J is TRBJ2-7 and V is TRBV6-1, with no clear D. The CDR3 totals 14 residues. V lost 6 bases, J lost 2 bases, and 14 bases lay in between. CDR1 MNHNS and CDR2 SASEGT come from the germline V gene.

This clonotype was counted only a few times. The chain carries TRBV29-1 and TRBJ2-5, with 11 bases that match TRBD1. Germline assignment: CDR1 SQVTM and CDR2 ANQGSEA. The CDR3 covers 13 residues. V shed 6 bases and J 4 bases; nucleotides not matched to a gene: 4. CDR3 sequence (DNA): TGCAGCGTCGTGGACAGGGGGCCAGAGACCCAGTACTTC. Translating gives CSVVDRGPETQYF.

This rearrangement joins TRBV5-6 to TRBJ2-3, with 8 bases that match TRBD2. The CDR3 consists of 18 residues. Germline-derived CDR1 and CDR2 are SGHDT and YYEEEE. J lost 4 bases, V lost 0 bases, and 13 bases had no gene match. The CDR3 nucleotides read TGTGCCAGCAGCTTGGAAGCGGGAGTTCCCATTTGGTCAGATACGCAGTATTTT. It yields the protein CASSLEAGVPIWSDTQYF.

This clonotype occurred a few times. The chain links TRBV7-9 to TRBJ1-4; the D gene is possibly TRBD1 (6 bases). Trimming left V 3 bases short and J 13 bases short, with 24 bases between. The V gene's germline CDR1 is SEHNR and CDR2 FQNEAQ (reference sequence). The CDR3 covers 16 residues. Written as DNA, the CDR3 is TGTGCCAGCAGCTTGGCCACCGGGACACGGGAGTCCGGACTGTTTTTT. The encoded protein is CASSLATGTRESGLFF.

At least ten counts were recorded for this clonotype. The chain joins TRBV5-1 to TRBJ2-3; D perhaps matches TRBD2 (6 bases). The CDR3 sequence is 14 residues long. Germline CDR1 reads SGHRS; CDR2 reads YFSETQ. The V and J ends lost 4 bases and 6 bases respectively, with 15 bases between them. The CDR3 is CASSPGGVRDTQYF. CDR3 nucleotides: TGCGCCAGCAGCCCTGGCGGGGTGCGGGATACGCAGTATTTT.

This chain joins TRBV6-5 and TRBJ2-7; D remains unclear. The CDR3 spans 14 residues. The germline V gene encodes CDR1 MNHEY and CDR2 SVGAGI. V lost 3 bases and J 0 bases, leaving 9 bases between the germline ends. CDR3 coding DNA: TGTGCCAGCAGTTATGATTCATACTCCTACGAGCAGTACTTC. It is translated as CASSYDSYSYEQYF.